This note documents a single T cell receptor (beta chain) sequence. The data belong to a study of CD8+ T cells in alopecia areata. Sequencing templates came from extracted RNA that was reverse transcribed into cDNA. The repertoire was sequenced with immunoSEQ multiplex PCR; TCRdb's copy has only in-frame clones and lacks some. The table records 150,000 or so clones, over 80% of them present only once. With 3 bases removed from V and 6 bases from J, the gap between germline ends came to 24 bases. The CDR3 covers 16 residues. Germline lookup yields CDR1 SQVTM and CDR2 ANQGSEA. The chain recombines TRBV29-1 with TRBJ2-7, with D possibly TRBD1 on 6 matching bases. Material: CD8+ T cells sorted from blood, obtained at week 0. The TCR originated in a human donor with alopecia areata. The CDR3 DNA follows: TGCAGCGTTGAGGGTGCGCCAGGGGATCCCTCTGGCGAGCAGTACTTC. Translation: CSVEGAPGDPSGEQYF.